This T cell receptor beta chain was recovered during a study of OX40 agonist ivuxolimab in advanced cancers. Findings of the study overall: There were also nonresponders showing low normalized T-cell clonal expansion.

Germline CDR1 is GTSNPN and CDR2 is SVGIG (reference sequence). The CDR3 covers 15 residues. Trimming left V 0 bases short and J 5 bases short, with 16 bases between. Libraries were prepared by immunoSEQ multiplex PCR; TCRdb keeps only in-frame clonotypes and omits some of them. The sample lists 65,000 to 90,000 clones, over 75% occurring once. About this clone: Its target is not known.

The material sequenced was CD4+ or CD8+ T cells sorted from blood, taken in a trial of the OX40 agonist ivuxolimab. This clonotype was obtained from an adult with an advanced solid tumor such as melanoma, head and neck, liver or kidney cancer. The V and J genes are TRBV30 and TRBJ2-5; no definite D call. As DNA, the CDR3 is TGTGCCTGGAGTGTACGTCCTCGACATGTGGAGACCCAGTACTTC. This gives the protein CAWSVRPRHVETQYF.